Shown below are 9 T cell receptor beta chains from a single sample sequenced in a study of OX40 agonist ivuxolimab in advanced cancers. Sequencing used immunoSEQ multiplex PCR; TCRdb keeps in-frame clones, though not all of them. The top ten hold roughly 13% of the sample, which has about 81,000 clones, roughly 91% seen once. The source material was CD4+ or CD8+ T cells sorted from blood, sampled in a trial of the OX40 agonist ivuxolimab. The source of these receptors is an adult with an advanced solid tumor such as melanoma, head and neck, liver or kidney cancer.

The chain uses TRBV4-3 and TRBJ2-7; TRBD2 matches at 11 bases. The CDR3 contains 16 residues. Trimming took 6 bases from V and 7 from J; bases not matched to a gene: 14. CDR1 and CDR2 from the germline V gene are LGHNA and YSLEER. CDR3 coding DNA: TGCGCCAGCAGTCCCTCACTAGCGGGAGTACGTAGGGAGCAGTACTTC. Protein: CASSPSLAGVRREQYF.

Only one count was recorded for this clone. V gene TRBV9 combines with J gene TRBJ2-1, with 7 bases aligning to TRBD2. V shed 0 bases and J 5 bases; nucleotides not matched to a gene: 2. CDR1 and CDR2 (germline): SGDLS, YYNGEE. This CDR3 comprises 14 residues. CDR3 DNA: TGTGCCAGCAGCGTAGTAGGACTAGACAATGAGCAGTTCTTC. Encoded protein: CASSVVGLDNEQFF.

The rearrangement links TRBV28 to TRBJ1-6; 8 bases map to TRBD1. Germline V gene sequence: CDR1 MDHEN, CDR2 SYDVKM. J lost 8 bases, V lost 7 bases, and 13 bases had no gene match. This CDR3 is 16 amino acids long. CDR3 sequence (DNA): TGTGCCAGCAATCGACAGGGGTCCCTTACTGATTCACCCCTCCACTTT. This translates into CASNRQGSLTDSPLHF.

The chain combines TRBV10-3 with TRBJ1-3; D not certain. Germline assignment: CDR1 ENHRY and CDR2 SYGVKD. The CDR3 runs to 15 residues. V was pared by 3 bases and J by 0 bases, with 9 bases between. As DNA, the CDR3 is TGTGCCATCAGTGACCCAGAGATCTCTGGAAACACCATATATTTT. It translates to CAISDPEISGNTIYF.

This clone showed up just once. The chain joins TRBV4-3 to TRBJ2-1; a weak D match, TRBD1 (6 bases). Germline-derived CDR1 and CDR2 are LGHNA and YSLEER. This CDR3 has 15 residues. Trimming took 1 base from V and 5 from J, leaving 12 bases between them. The CDR3 DNA sequence: TGCGCCAGCAGCCAAGGCAGGGGCCGGCACAATGAGCAGTTCTTC. This sequence encodes CASSQGRGRHNEQFF.

The rearrangement uses TRBV6-5 and TRBJ2-3, with TRBD2 identical over 7 bases. V was clipped by 9 bases and J by 3 bases; unmatched bases: 12. The CDR3 spans 15 residues. Looked up from germline, CDR1 is MNHEY and CDR2 is SVGAGI. The CDR3 bases are TGTGCCAGTTCCCCCTGGGGGGGTCTGACAGATACGCAGTATTTT. It translates to CASSPWGGLTDTQYF.

The chain combines TRBV9 with TRBJ2-3, with D perhaps TRBD1 (7 bases). Germline values: CDR1 SGDLS, CDR2 YYNGEE. Deletions cut 5 bases from V and 0 bases from J, with 16 bases between. The CDR3 sequence is 16 residues long. The CDR3 DNA sequence: TGTGCCAGCAGTTCTCAGGGGGGCGGAAGCACAGATACGCAGTATTTT. Protein: CASSSQGGGSTDTQYF.

The chain combines TRBV7-2 with TRBJ2-3; D gene ambiguous. This CDR3 region has 14 residues. The germline CDR1 and CDR2 sequences are SGHTA and FQGNSA. V was pared by 4 bases and J by 5 bases, with 13 bases between. Here the CDR3 reads CASSSLAAGDTQYF. As DNA, the CDR3 is TGTGCCAGCAGCTCGTTGGCCGCTGGAGATACGCAGTATTTT.

CDR3 loop: CASSFTLGNQPQHF. The CDR3 DNA reads TGTGCCAGCAGTTTTACGCTTGGGAATCAGCCCCAGCATTTT. The chain couples TRBV27 to TRBJ1-5; D is ambiguous. The CDR3 covers 14 residues. The germline CDR1 and CDR2 sequences are MNHEY and SMNVEV (reference sequence). V lost 3 bases, J lost 4 bases, and 10 bases lay in between.